Listed here are 4 T cell receptor beta chains from one sample, sequenced in a study of Tregs in tolerant kidney transplant recipients. Only in-frame clones appear in the TCRdb table, and some are missing; sequencing was by immunoSEQ multiplex PCR. The table lists some 64,000 clones, 95% to 98% of them singletons, with 0.34% in the top ten. Material: Tregs from blood, obtained before the transplant. Source of these receptors: a human donor who received a combined kidney and bone marrow transplant.

This sequence joins TRBV7-6 and TRBJ1-2, with unresolved D. CDR3 length equals 13 residues. Germline loops: CDR1 SGHVS, CDR2 FNYEAQ. V lost 1 base and J lost 4, with 7 bases in between. As DNA, the CDR3 is TGTGCCAGCAGCTTAGGGCTTCTCTATGGCTACACCTTC. Translating it yields CASSLGLLYGYTF.

The gene calls are TRBV7-2 and TRBJ2-5; 7 bases are a match to TRBD2. The CDR3 sequence is 19 residues long. Looked up from germline, CDR1 is SGHTA and CDR2 is FQGNSA. Trimming removed 5 bases from V and 4 bases from J; junction bases left unmatched: 22. The CDR3 nucleotides are TGTGCCAGCAGCCCTGGTGATCTAGCGGAATCTAAAATGGGAGAGACCCAGTACTTC. Protein sequence: CASSPGDLAESKMGETQYF.

This chain uses TRBV10-3 with TRBJ2-1, with TRBD1 identical over 8 bases. The CDR3 totals 15 residues. Germline V CDR1 and CDR2: ENHRY, SYGVKD. Trimming at V came to 8 bases and at J to 9 bases, leaving 15 bases not matched to a gene. CDR3 in amino acids: CAIADQDRGGFEQFF. The CDR3, as DNA: TGTGCCATCGCCGATCAAGACAGGGGAGGCTTTGAGCAGTTCTTC.

V gene TRBV6-6 combines with J gene TRBJ2-1; D is perhaps TRBD2 (6 bases). There are 15 residues in the CDR3. The V and J ends lost 2 bases and 1 base respectively, with 9 bases between them. Germline-derived CDR1 and CDR2 are MNHNY and SVGAGI (reference sequence). The chain's CDR3 is CASSYGEVSYNEQFF. In nucleotides, the CDR3 is TGTGCCAGCAGTTACGGGGAGGTATCCTACAATGAGCAGTTCTTC.